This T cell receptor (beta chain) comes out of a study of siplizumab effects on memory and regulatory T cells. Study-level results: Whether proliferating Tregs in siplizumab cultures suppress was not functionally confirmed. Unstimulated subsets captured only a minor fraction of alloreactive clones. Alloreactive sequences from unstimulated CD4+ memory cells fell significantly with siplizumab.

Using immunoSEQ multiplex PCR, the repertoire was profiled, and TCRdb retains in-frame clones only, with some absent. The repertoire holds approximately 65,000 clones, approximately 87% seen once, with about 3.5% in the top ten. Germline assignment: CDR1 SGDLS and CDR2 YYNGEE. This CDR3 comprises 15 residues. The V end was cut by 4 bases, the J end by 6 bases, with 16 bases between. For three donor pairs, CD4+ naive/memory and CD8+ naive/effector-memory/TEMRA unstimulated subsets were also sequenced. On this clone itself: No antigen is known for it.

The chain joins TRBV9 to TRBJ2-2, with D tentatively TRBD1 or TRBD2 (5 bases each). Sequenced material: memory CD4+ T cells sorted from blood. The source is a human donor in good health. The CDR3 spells CASSTPGRGPGELFF. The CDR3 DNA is TGTGCCAGCAGCACGCCGGGACGTGGACCCGGGGAGCTGTTTTTT.